The sequence of this TCR beta chain was determined in a study of early T cells in non-severe SARS-CoV-2 infection. From the 5' RACE reads, TCRdb called clonotypes with MiXCR, one entry per CDR3 protein. This sample has about 77,000 distinct CDR3 sequences, with about 16% found just once. This clonotype was counted many times. Material for sequencing was whole blood. The receptor was derived from an adult who was a healthcare worker with PCR-confirmed SARS-CoV-2 infection or an uninfected control (not recorded which).

The CDR3 loop reads CAISAGTGRTEAFF. DNA of the CDR3: TGTGCCATCAGTGCCGGGACAGGGCGAACTGAAGCTTTCTTT. V gene TRBV10-3 combines with J gene TRBJ1-1; 9 nucleotides align to TRBD1. Germline lookup yields CDR1 ENHRY and CDR2 SYGVKD. The CDR3 has 14 amino acids. Trimming at V came to 4 bases and at J to 5 bases, leaving 5 bases not matched to a gene.